The TCR beta chain described here comes from a study of breast tumors, draining lymph nodes, adjacent tissues. Study-level results: Compared with lymph nodes, tumors were less diverse; compared with nontumor tissue, more. Data only fit, rather than demonstrated, lymph node origin of most tumor T cells. The data were judged consistent with most tumor T cells coming from lymph node and expanding in tumor.

Breast cancer patients provided tissue from their axillary draining lymph nodes. In TCRdb, the multiplex PCR reads were re-called with MiXCR into one record per CDR3 protein. The data show 250,000 or so distinct CDR3 sequences, around 30% seen once. This clonotype was counted ten times or more. Its antigen is still unknown. The ends lost 3 bases at V and 3 bases at J; junction bases unmatched: 1. Per the germline V gene, CDR1 is SGDLS and CDR2 is YYNGEE. The CDR3 is 13 residues long. The source of this sequence is a female donor with breast cancer. Some clones in this sample may be carry-over from other donors' samples. Sequencing was carried out using axillary lymph node tissue. This chain links TRBV9 with TRBJ2-7; 9 bases map to TRBD1. CDR3: CASSGQGDYEQYF. The CDR3, as DNA: TGTGCCAGCAGCGGACAGGGGGACTACGAGCAGTACTTC.